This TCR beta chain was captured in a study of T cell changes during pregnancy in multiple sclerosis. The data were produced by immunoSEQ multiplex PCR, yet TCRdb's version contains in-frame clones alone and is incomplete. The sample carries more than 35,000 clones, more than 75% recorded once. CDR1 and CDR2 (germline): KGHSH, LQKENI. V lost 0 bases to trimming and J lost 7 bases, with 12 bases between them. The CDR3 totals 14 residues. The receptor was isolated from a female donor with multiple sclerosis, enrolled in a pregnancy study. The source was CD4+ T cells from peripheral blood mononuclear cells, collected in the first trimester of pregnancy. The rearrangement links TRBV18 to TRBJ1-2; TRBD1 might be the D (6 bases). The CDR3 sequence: CASSPPPGAGGYTF. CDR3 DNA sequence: TGTGCCAGCTCACCACCGCCAGGGGCAGGTGGCTACACCTTC. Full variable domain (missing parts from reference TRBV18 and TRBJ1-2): NAGVMQNPRHLVRRRGQEARLRCSPMKGHSHVYWYRQLPEEGLKFMVYLQKENIIDESGMPKERFSAEFPKEGPSILRIQQVVRGDSAAYFCASSPPPGAGGYTFGSGTRLTVV.